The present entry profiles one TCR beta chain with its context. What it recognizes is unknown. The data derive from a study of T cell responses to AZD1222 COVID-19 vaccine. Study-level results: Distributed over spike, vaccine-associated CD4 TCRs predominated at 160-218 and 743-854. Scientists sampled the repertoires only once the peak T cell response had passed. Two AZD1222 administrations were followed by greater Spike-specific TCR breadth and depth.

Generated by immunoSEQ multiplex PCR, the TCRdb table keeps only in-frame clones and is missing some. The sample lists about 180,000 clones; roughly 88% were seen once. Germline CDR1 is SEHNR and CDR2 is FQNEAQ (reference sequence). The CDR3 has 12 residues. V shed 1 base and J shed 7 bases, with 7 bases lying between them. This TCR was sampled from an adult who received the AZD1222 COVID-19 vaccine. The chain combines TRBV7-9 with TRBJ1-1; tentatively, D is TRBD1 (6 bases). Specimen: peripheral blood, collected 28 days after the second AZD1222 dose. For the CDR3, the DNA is TGTGCCAGCAGCTTAGAACAGGGTGAAGCTTTCTTT. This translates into CASSLEQGEAFF.